A single sample gave rise to the 17 T cell receptor beta chains below, sequenced in a study of shared clonotypes between healthy human individuals. Profiled with immunoSEQ multiplex PCR; TCRdb holds only in-frame clones, not every one. The sample carries approximately 1.4 million clones, under 99% recorded once. What was sequenced was naive CD4+ T cells sorted from blood. Described subset: CD45RA+ positively selected. These receptors were taken from a man aged 25-40 years in good health.

This chain joins TRBV6-6 and TRBJ1-4; maybe TRBD1 (5 bases). This CDR3 region has 15 residues. Germline V lookup: CDR1 MNHNY, CDR2 SVGAGI (reference sequence). With 4 bases removed from V and 10 bases from J, the gap between germline ends came to 19 bases. CDR3 nucleotide sequence: TGTGCCAGCAGTTCCAACCCCTCGACAGTCGGAAAACTGTTTTTT. Translation gives CASSSNPSTVGKLFF.

The rearrangement joins TRBV6-1 to TRBJ2-7, with a possible D match to TRBD2 (5 bases). The CDR3 consists of 12 residues. Per germline, CDR1 MNHNS and CDR2 SASEGT. The ends were cut back, 11 bases at V and 1 base at J, with 12 bases in the middle. The CDR3 sequence is CALSEGSYEQYF. DNA of the CDR3: TGTGCCCTCAGCGAGGGATCCTACGAGCAGTACTTC.

CDR3 in amino acids: CASSSEDRGRWYEQYF. CDR3 nucleotide sequence: TGCGCCAGCAGCTCTGAGGACAGGGGACGGTGGTACGAGCAGTACTTC. The chain is built from TRBV5-1 and TRBJ2-7, with 9 bases that match TRBD1. The CDR3 is 16 residues long. With V trimmed by 3 bases and J by 4 bases, 11 bases remained unmatched. Germline-derived CDR1 and CDR2 are SGHRS and YFSETQ.

The sample holds one count of this clone. Other DNA sequences in the sample encode the same CDR3. The chain is built from TRBV18 and TRBJ2-7; TRBD1 might be the D (5 bases). CDR3 length: 15 amino acids. From germline, CDR1 is KGHSH and CDR2 LQKENI. Trimming pared 1 base from V and 0 bases from J, leaving 10 bases between. The CDR3 loop reads CASSPRTGSSYEQYF. The CDR3 nucleotides read TGTGCCAGCTCACCACGAACAGGTTCCTCCTACGAGCAGTACTTC.

This chain joins TRBV9 and TRBJ2-1; 9 bases align to TRBD2. This CDR3 has 14 amino acids. Germline-derived CDR1 and CDR2 are SGDLS and YYNGEE. Germline trimming cut 4 bases from V and 5 bases from J; bases unmatched to any gene: 4. In nucleotides, the CDR3 is TGTGCCAGCAGCCCTCGACTAGCGGACAATGAGCAGTTCTTC. Translated, it gives CASSPRLADNEQFF.

The chain couples TRBV28 to TRBJ1-5; 8 positions match TRBD1. The CDR3 length is 10 residues. Germline loops: CDR1 MDHEN, CDR2 SYDVKM. As DNA, the CDR3 is TGTTCAGGGGGCGATCAGCCCCAGCATTTT. As protein: CSGGDQPQHF.

This clone was recorded a few times. V gene TRBV2 combines with J gene TRBJ1-2, with D uncertain. V was pared by 5 bases and J by 8 bases, with 6 bases between. The CDR3 sequence is 10 residues long. Germline CDR1 and CDR2: SNHLY and FYNNEI. The CDR3 here is CASSQLGYTF. The CDR3 bases are TGTGCCAGCAGTCAATTAGGCTACACCTTC.

The chain combines TRBV29-1 with TRBJ2-3, with D unclear. The CDR3 runs to 14 residues. Germline loops: CDR1 SQVTM, CDR2 ANQGSEA. Trimming removed 6 bases at V and 6 bases at J, with 19 bases between. Written as DNA, the CDR3 is TGCAGCGTGGCAAGGGTGGCGGCTTATGATACGCAGTATTTT. Protein: CSVARVAAYDTQYF.

V usage is TRBV11-1 and J usage is TRBJ2-2; D perhaps matches TRBD2 (5 bases). There are 15 residues in the CDR3. Deletions cut 0 bases from V and 7 bases from J, with 12 bases between. CDR1 and CDR2 (germline): SGHAT, FQDESV (reference sequence). In DNA form, the CDR3 reads TGTGCCAGCAGCTTAGCGCTGAGGGATAGCGGGGAGCTGTTTTTT. It translates to CASSLALRDSGELFF.

This rearrangement joins TRBV28 to TRBJ2-5; 10 bases agree with TRBD1. The CDR3 covers 14 residues. Germline V gene sequence: CDR1 MDHEN, CDR2 SYDVKM. V gave up 11 bases and J gave up 3 bases; unmatched junction bases: 9. The CDR3 DNA reads as TGTGCCGGATCTAGAGGACAGGGGGAAGAGACCCAGTACTTC. It codes for CAGSRGQGEETQYF.

This clone was seen once. This chain joins TRBV19 and TRBJ1-1, with no clear D. With 5 bases removed from V and 5 bases from J, the gap between germline ends came to 15 bases. CDR1 LNHDA and CDR2 SQIVND come from the germline V gene (reference sequence). The CDR3 is 14 residues long. CDR3 region: CASSPPGRYTEAFF. CDR3 nucleotides: TGTGCCAGTAGTCCACCTGGCAGGTATACTGAAGCTTTCTTT.

This clone was counted a single time. Different DNA sequences within this sample yield the same CDR3. V is TRBV5-4 and J is TRBJ2-5; D gene unclear. Trimming stripped 4 bases from V and 2 bases from J, with 3 bases between. The length of the CDR3 is 11 residues. The germline CDR1 and CDR2 sequences are SGHNT and YYREEE (reference sequence). CDR3 amino acids: CASSRQETQYF. The CDR3 region has the DNA TGTGCCAGCAGCCGGCAAGAGACCCAGTACTTC. Full variable domain (missing parts from reference TRBV5-4 and TRBJ2-5): ETGVTQSPTHLIKTRGQQVTLRCSSQSGHNTVSWYQQALGQGPQFIFQYYREEENGRGNFPPRFSGLQFPNYSSELNVNALELDDSALYLCASSRQETQYFGPGTRLLVL.

The chain links TRBV28 to TRBJ2-3, with 10 bases that match TRBD2. Germline trimming cut 8 bases from V and 7 bases from J; bases unmatched to any gene: 15. Germline CDR1 is MDHEN and CDR2 is SYDVKM. This CDR3 has 16 amino acids. The CDR3 protein is CASGFFLAGVHNTQYF. The CDR3 DNA reads as TGTGCCAGCGGATTCTTTCTAGCGGGAGTACATAATACGCAGTATTTT. Supplemented by reference TRBV28 and TRBJ2-3, the full variable domain reads DVKVTQSSRYLVKRTGEKVFLECVQDMDHENMFWYRQDPGLGLRLIYFSYDVKMKEKGDIPEGYSVSREKKERFSLILESASTNQTSMYLCASGFFLAGVHNTQYFGPGTRLTVL.

The chain links TRBV7-9 to TRBJ1-1, with a weak D call TRBD1 (5 bases). Germline assignment: CDR1 SEHNR and CDR2 FQNEAQ (reference sequence). V lost 1 base and J 5 bases, leaving 14 bases between the germline ends. The CDR3 has 15 residues. In nucleotides, the CDR3 is TGTGCCAGCAGCTTAGAAAGAGCAGGGAGTACTGAAGCTTTCTTT. Encoded protein: CASSLERAGSTEAFF.

This chain connects TRBV11-2 to TRBJ2-1; 8 nucleotides align to TRBD2. V lost 5 bases, J lost 2 bases, and 2 bases stayed unmatched. The CDR3 has 14 amino acids. Per the germline V gene, CDR1 is SGHAT and CDR2 is FQNNGV. The CDR3 DNA reads as TGTGCCAGCAGCGCGACTAGCGCCTACAATGAGCAGTTCTTC. This translates into CASSATSAYNEQFF.

The chain is built from TRBV29-1 and TRBJ1-2, with 9 bases aligning to TRBD1. CDR1 is SQVTM and CDR2 is ANQGSEA in the germline V gene. The CDR3 is made up of 14 amino acids. The V segment lost 4 bases and the J segment 3 bases; nucleotides outside the gene matches: 6. CDR3 coding DNA: TGCAGCGTTGCCCCGGGACAGGGATACTATGGCTACACCTTC. It specifies CSVAPGQGYYGYTF.

The chain links TRBV5-1 to TRBJ2-7; possibly TRBD1 or TRBD2 for D (5 bases each). Germline V lookup: CDR1 SGHRS, CDR2 YFSETQ. The V gene lost 4 bases and the J gene lost 11 bases, with 19 bases spanning the gap. This CDR3 has 13 amino acids. The CDR3 DNA sequence: TGCGCCAGCAGCCCCCGGGACCACTTGAATGAGTACTTC. It translates to CASSPRDHLNEYF.